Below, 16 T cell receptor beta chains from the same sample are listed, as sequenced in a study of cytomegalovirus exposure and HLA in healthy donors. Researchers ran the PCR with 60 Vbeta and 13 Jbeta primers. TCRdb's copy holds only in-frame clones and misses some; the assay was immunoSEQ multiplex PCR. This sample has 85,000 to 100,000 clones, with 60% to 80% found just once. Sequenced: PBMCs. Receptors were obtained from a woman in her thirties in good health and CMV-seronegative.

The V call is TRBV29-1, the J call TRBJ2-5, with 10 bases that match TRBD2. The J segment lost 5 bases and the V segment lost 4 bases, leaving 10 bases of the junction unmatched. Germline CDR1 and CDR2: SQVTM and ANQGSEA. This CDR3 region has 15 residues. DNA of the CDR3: TGCAGCGTTGGGGCCACTAGCGGGGTGGGGGAGACCCAGTACTTC. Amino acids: CSVGATSGVGETQYF.

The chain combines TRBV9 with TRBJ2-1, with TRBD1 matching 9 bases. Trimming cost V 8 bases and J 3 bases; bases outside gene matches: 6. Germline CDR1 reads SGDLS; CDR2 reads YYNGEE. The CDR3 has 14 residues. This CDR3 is CASNGQGHYNEQFF. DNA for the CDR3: TGTGCCAGTAATGGACAGGGGCACTACAATGAGCAGTTCTTC. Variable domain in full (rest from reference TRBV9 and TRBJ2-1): DSGVTQTPKHLITATGQRVTLRCSPRSGDLSVYWYQQSLDQGLQFLIQYYNGEERAKGNILERFSAQQFPDLHSELNLSSLELGDSALYFCASNGQGHYNEQFFGPGTRLTVL.

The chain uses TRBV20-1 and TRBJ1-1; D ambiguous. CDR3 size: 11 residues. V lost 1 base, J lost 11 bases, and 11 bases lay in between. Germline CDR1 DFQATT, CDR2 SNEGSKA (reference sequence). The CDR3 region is CSARGPLAAFF. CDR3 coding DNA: TGCAGTGCTAGAGGTCCCCTAGCGGCTTTCTTT.

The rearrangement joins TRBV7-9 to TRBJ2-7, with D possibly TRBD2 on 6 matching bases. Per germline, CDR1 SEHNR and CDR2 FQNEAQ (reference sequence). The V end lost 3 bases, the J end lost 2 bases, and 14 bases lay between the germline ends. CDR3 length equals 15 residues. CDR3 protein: CASSFGEAHTYEQYF. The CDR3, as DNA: TGTGCCAGCAGCTTCGGGGAGGCCCATACCTACGAGCAGTACTTC.

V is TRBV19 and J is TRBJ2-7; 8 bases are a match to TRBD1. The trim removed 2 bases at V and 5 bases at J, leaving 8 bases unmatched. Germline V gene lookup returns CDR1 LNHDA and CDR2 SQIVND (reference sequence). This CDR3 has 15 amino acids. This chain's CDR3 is CASSIRDRGADEQYF. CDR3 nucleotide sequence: TGTGCCAGTAGTATAAGAGACAGGGGAGCGGACGAGCAGTACTTC.

DNA of the CDR3: TGCGCCAGCAGCTTGGGACAGAGCTCCTACAATGAGCAGTTCTTC. Translated, it gives CASSLGQSSYNEQFF. V is TRBV5-1 and J is TRBJ2-1; the D gene is possibly TRBD1 (5 bases). Germline V gives CDR1 SGHRS, CDR2 YFSETQ. CDR3 length: 15 residues. The V end lost 0 bases, the J end lost 0 bases, and 7 bases lay between the germline ends.

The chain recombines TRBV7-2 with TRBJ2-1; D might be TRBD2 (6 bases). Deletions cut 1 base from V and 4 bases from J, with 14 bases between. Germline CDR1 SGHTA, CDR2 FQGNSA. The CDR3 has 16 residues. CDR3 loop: CASSLVGGRNYNEQFF. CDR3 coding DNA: TGTGCCAGCAGCTTAGTCGGGGGACGTAATTACAATGAGCAGTTCTTC.

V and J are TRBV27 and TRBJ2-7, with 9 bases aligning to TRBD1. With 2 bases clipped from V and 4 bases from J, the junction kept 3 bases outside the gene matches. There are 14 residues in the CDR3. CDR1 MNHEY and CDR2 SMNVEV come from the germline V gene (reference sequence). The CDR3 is CASSLGDRVYEQYF. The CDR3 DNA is TGTGCCAGCAGTTTAGGGGACAGGGTATACGAGCAGTACTTC.

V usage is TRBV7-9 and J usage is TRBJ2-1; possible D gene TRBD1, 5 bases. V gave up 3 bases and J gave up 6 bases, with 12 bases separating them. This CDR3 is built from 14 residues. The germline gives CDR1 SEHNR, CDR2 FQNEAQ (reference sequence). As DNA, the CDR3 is TGTGCCAGCAGCTTCCAGGGCAGGGTCAATGAGCAGTTCTTC. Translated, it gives CASSFQGRVNEQFF.

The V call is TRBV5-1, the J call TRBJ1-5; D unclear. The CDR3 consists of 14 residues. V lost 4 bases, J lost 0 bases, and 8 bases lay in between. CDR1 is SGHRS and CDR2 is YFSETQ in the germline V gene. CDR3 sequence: CASSPGNSNQPQHF. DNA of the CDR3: TGCGCCAGCAGCCCGGGAAATAGCAATCAGCCCCAGCATTTT.

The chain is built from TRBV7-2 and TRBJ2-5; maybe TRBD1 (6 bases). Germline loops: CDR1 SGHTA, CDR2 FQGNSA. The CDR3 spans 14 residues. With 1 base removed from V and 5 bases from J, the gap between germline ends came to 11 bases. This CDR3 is CASSLVGGLETQYF. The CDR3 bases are TGTGCCAGCAGCTTAGTTGGGGGCCTGGAGACCCAGTACTTC.

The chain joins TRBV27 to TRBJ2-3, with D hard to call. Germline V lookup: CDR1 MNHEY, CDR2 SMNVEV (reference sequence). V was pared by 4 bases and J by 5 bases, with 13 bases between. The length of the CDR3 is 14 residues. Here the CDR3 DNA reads TGTGCCAGCAGTTCGACTCCCGGCGGAGATACGCAGTATTTT. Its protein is CASSSTPGGDTQYF.

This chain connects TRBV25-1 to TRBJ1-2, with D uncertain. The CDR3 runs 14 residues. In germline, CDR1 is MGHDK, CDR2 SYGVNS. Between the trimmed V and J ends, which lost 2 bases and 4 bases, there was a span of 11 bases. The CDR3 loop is CASSEPGAFYGYTF. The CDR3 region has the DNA TGTGCCAGCAGTGAACCGGGAGCCTTCTATGGCTACACCTTC.

CDR3 in DNA: TGTGCCAGCAGCGGGGGACAGGGGACCTCAACTAATGAAAAACTGTTTTTT. This encodes CASSGGQGTSTNEKLFF. The chain carries TRBV5-5 and TRBJ1-4, with 10 bases aligning to TRBD1. The CDR3 is 17 residues long. Looked up from germline, CDR1 is SGHKS and CDR2 is YYEKEE (reference sequence). The ends lost 4 bases at V and 0 bases at J; junction bases unmatched: 6.

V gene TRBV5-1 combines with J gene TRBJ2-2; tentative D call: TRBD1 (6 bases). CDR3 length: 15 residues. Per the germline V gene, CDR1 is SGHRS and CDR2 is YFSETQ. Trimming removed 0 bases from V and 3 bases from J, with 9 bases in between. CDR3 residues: CASSLDPGDTGELFF. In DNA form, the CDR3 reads TGCGCCAGCAGCTTGGACCCAGGGGACACCGGGGAGCTGTTTTTT.

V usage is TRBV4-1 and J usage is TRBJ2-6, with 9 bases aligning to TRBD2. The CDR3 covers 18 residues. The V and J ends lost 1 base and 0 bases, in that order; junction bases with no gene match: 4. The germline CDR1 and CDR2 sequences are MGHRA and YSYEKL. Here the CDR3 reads CASSQGLAGPSGANVLTF. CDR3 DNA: TGCGCCAGCAGCCAAGGCCTAGCGGGACCCTCTGGGGCCAACGTCCTGACTTTC.